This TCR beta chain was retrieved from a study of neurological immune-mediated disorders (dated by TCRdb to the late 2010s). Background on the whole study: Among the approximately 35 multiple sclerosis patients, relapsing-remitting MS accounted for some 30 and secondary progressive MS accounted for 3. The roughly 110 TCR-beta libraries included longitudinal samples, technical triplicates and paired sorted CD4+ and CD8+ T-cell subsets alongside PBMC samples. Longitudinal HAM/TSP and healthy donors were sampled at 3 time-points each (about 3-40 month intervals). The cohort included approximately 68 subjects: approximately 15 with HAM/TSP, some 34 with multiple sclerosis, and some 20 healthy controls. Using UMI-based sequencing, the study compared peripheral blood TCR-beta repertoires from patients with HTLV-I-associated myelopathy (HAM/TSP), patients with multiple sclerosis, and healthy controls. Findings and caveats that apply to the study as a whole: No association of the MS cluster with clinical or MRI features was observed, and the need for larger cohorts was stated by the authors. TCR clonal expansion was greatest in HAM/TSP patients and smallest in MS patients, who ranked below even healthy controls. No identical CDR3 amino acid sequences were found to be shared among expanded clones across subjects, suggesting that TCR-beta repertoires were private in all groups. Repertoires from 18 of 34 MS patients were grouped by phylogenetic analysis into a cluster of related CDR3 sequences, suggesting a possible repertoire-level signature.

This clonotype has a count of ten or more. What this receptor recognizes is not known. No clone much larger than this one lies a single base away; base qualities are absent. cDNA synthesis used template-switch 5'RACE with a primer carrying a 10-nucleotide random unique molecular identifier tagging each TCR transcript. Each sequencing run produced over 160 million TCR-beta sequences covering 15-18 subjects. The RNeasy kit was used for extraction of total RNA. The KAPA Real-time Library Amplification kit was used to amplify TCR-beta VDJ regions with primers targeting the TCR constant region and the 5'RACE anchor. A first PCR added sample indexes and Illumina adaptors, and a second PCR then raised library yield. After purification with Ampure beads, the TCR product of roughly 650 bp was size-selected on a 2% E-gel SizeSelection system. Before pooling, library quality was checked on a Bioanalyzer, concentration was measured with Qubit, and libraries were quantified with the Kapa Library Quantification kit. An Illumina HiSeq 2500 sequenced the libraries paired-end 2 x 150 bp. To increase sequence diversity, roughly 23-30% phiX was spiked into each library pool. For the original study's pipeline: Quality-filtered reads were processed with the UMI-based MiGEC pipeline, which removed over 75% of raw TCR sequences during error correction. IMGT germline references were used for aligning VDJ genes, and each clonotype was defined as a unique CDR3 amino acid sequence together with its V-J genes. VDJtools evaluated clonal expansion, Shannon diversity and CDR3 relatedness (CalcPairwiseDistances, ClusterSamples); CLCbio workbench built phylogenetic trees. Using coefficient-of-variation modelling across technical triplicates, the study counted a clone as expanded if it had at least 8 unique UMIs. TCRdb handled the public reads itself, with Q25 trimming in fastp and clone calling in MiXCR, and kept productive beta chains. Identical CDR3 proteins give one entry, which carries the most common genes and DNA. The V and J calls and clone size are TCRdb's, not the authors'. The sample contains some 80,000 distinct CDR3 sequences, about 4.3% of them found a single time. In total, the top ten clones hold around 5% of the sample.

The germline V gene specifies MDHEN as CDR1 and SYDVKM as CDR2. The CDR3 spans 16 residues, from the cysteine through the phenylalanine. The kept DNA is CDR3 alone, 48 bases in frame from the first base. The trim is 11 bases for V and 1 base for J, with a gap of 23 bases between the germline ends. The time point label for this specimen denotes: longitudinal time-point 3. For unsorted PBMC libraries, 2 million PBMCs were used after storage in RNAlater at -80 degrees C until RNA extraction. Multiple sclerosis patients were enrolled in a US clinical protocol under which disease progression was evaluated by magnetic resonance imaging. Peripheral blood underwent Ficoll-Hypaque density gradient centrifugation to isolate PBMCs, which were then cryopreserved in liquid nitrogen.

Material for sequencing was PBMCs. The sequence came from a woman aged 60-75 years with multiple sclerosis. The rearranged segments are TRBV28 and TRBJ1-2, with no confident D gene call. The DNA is TGTGCCTACACAGCGGGAAAGGGAGTGGTTAACTATGGCTACACCTTC. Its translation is CAYTAGKGVVNYGYTF.